This entry concerns a single TCR beta chain. Data came from immunoSEQ multiplex PCR; TCRdb stores just in-frame clones and leaves some out. This sample carries roughly 93,000 clones, around 92% of them seen once, and the ten largest clones take 0.45% to 0.6%. The entry originates in a study of OX40 agonist ivuxolimab in advanced cancers. For the study at large: Dose-escalation subjects each had hepatocellular carcinoma, melanoma, renal cell or head and neck cancer.

Patients with autoimmune history or systemic immunosuppression were excluded. CDR1 is LNHDA, CDR2 SQIVND, per germline (reference sequence). Unmatched junction bases numbered 12, after V lost 11 bases and J lost 6 bases. CDR3 length: 15 residues. The chain joins TRBV19 to TRBJ2-3; 12 bases match TRBD2. This TCR was recovered from an adult with an advanced solid tumor such as melanoma, head and neck, liver or kidney cancer. The source was CD4+ or CD8+ T cells sorted from blood, collected in a trial of the OX40 agonist ivuxolimab. CDR3: CAGRASGRATDTQYF. In DNA form, the CDR3 reads TGTGCCGGAAGGGCTAGCGGGAGGGCTACCGATACGCAGTATTTT.